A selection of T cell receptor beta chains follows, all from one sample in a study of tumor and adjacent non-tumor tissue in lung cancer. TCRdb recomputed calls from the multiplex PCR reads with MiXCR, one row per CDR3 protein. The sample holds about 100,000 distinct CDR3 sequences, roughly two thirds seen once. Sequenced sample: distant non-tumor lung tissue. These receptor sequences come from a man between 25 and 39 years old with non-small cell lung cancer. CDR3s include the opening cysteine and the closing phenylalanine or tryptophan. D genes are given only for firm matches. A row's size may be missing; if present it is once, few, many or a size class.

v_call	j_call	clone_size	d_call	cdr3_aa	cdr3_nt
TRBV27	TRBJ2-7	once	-	CASSSEVHEQYF	TGTGCCAGCAGTTCCGAGGTCCACGAACAGTACTTC
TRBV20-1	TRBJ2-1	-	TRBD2	CNARDWRDYREQFF	TGCAATGCTAGGGATTGGCGGGACTACAGGGAGCAGTTCTTC
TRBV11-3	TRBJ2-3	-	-	CDSSLHRDSAGSTDTQYF	TGTGACAGCAGCTTACACCGAGACTCGGCCGGGAGCACAGATACGCAGTATTTT
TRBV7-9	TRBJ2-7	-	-	CASSLNPHEQYF	TGTGCCAGCAGCTTAAACCCCCACGAGCAGTACTTC
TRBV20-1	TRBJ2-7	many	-	CSAGRDSYEQYF	TGCAGTGCTGGCCGGGACTCCTACGAGCAGTACTTC
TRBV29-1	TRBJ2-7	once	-	CRVPGGTDSYEQYF	TGCAGAGTCCCTGGAGGCACCGACTCTTACGAGCAGTACTTC
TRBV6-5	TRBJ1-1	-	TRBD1	CASCRQGDFNAEAFF	TGTGCCAGCTGTCGACAGGGAGATTTTAACGCTGAAGCTTTCTTT
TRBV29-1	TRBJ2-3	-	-	CSVIPSGRYPSDMQYF	TGCAGCGTCATCCCCTCGGGCAGATATCCTTCAGATATGCAGTATTTT
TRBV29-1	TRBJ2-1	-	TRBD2	CSVGGLAGNEHFF	TGTAGCGTTGGCGGACTAGCGGGCAATGAGCACTTCTTC
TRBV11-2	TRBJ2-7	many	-	CASSLDRGRGYEQYF	TGTGCCAGCAGCTTAGATCGGGGACGCGGCTACGAGCAGTACTTC
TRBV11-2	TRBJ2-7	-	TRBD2	CASSSELGGEHNF	TGTGCCAGCAGCTCAGAGCTGGGGGGGGAACATAACTTC
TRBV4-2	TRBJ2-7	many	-	CASSPAPESDYEQYF	TGTGCCAGCAGCCCCGCCCCGGAGTCGGACTACGAGCAGTACTTC
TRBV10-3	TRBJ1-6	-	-	CAIRDDVGYNSPLHF	TGTGCCATCAGGGACGACGTCGGCTATAATTCACCCCTCCACTTT
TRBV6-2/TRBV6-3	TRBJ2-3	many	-	CASSSRKQADTQYF	TGTGCCAGCAGCTCTCGTAAACAGGCAGATACGCAGTATTTT
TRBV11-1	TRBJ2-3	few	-	CASSPTTDTQYF	TGTGCCAGCAGTCCAACAACAGATACGCAGTATTTT
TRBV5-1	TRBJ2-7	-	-	CATSLEGTDYEQYF	TGCGCCACCAGCTTGGAAGGTACCGACTACGAGCAGTACTTC
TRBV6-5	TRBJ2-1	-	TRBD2	CASSPGLAGGDTWNEQLF	TGTGCCAGCAGTCCGGGACTAGCGGGGGGCGACACATGGAATGAGCAGCTCTTC
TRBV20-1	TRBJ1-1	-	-	CSAEWSVNTETFF	TGTAGTGCCGAATGGTCAGTGAACACTGAAACTTTCTTT
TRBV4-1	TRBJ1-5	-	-	CASSDPTQYRNQPQHF	TGCGCCAGCAGCGACCCGACGCAGTATAGGAATCAGCCCCAGCATTTT
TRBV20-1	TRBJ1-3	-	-	CSARDGAVGNTIYF	TGCAGTGCTAGGGATGGGGCCGTTGGAAACACCATATATTTT
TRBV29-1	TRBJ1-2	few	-	CSVDVAGAILGGYAF	TGCAGCGTTGATGTGGCAGGGGCTATCCTGGGAGGCTATGCCTTC
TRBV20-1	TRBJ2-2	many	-	CSARRGYGAGELFF	TGCAGTGCCCGAAGGGGCTACGGGGCCGGGGAGCTGTTTTTT
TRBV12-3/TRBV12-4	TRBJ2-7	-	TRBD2	CASSLPGEGREGQYF	TGTGCCAGCAGTTTACCGGGAGAGGGGAGGGAAGGGCAGTACTTC
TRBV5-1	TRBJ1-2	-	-	CASSPSSGLNGYAF	TGCGCCAGCAGCCCCTCGTCAGGTCTGAATGGCTACGCCTTC
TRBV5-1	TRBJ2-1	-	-	CTSSVSGPGNNEQFF	TGCACCAGCAGCGTAAGCGGGCCCGGGAACAATGAGCAGTTCTTC